This T cell receptor beta chain was obtained from a study of T cell clonotyping in hematopoietic cell transplantation. Some clones are missing from TCRdb's copy, which holds only in-frame ones; the method was immunoSEQ multiplex PCR. This sample has fewer than 100,000 clones; around 96% occur once, and the top ten carry roughly 1.7%. General study results and limits: Without cell sorting, CD4 versus CD8 contributions remain unresolved.

Concerning this clone itself: No antigen is known for it.

Time point of the sample: recipient sample about 28 days before transplant, after cytoreduction. Samples: about 28 days before transplant, then days 30, 100 and 180 after. The CDR3 loop spans 15 amino acids. The V gene lost 4 bases and the J gene lost 4 bases, with 16 bases spanning the gap. Germline CDR1 and CDR2: MNHNS and SASEGT. The genes are TRBV6-1 and TRBJ2-5; possibly TRBD2 for D (6 bases). Source: peripheral blood mononuclear cells, taken before stem cell transplant. The clonotype was recovered from a woman aged 45-60 years with acute myeloid leukemia. Some clones in this sample may be carry-over from other donors' samples. CDR3 residues: CASSAGGATGETQYF. CDR3 nucleotide sequence: TGTGCCAGCAGTGCAGGCGGGGCCACGGGAGAGACCCAGTACTTC.